Presented here are 27 T cell receptor beta chains from one specimen sequenced in a study of vaccination and CD4 T cells after COVID-19. Sequencing of DNA taken from cultured CD4+ T cells relied on the Oncomine TCR Beta short-read assay. TCRdb re-derived calls from the PCR reads in MiXCR, one entry per CDR3 protein. The sample has 17,000 or so distinct CDR3 sequences, approximately 22% seen once. The antigens these receptors bind are not known. Indicated treatment: roughly 10-day PBMC culture with coronavirus spike peptide pools or control peptides (ViraFEST assay). Material for sequencing was cultured CD4+ T cells from blood. The receptors stem from a human donor with COVID-19.

V and J are TRBV5-6 and TRBJ2-5, with 10 positions matching TRBD1. This CDR3 is 16 amino acids long. Germline values: CDR1 SGHDT, CDR2 YYEEEE. Unmatched junction bases numbered 10, after V lost 4 bases and J lost 4 bases. For the CDR3, the DNA is TGTGCCAGCAGCAGGGGAGGGACAGGGGCTTTAGAGACCCAGTACTTC. Amino acids: CASSRGGTGALETQYF.

The chain combines TRBV2 with TRBJ2-5; D may be TRBD1 or TRBD2 (5 bases each). CDR1 SNHLY and CDR2 FYNNEI come from the germline V gene. The CDR3 runs 15 residues. Trimming shortened V by 5 bases and J by 7 bases, and 20 bases separated the two germline ends. The CDR3: CASSTRTWPAGTQYF. DNA of the CDR3: TGTGCCAGCAGTACCCGGACATGGCCTGCGGGGACCCAGTACTTC.

In nucleotides, the CDR3 is TGTGCCAGCCAGGGGATTAACTATGGCTACACCTTC. Translating it yields CASQGINYGYTF. The rearrangement joins TRBV12-3 or TRBV12-4 to TRBJ1-2; maybe TRBD1 (6 bases). The CDR3 spans 12 residues. V lost 8 bases, J lost 1 base, and 8 bases lay in between.

This clonotype is medium-sized in the sample. The chain links TRBV20-1 to TRBJ1-5; D is ambiguous. The CDR3 has 15 residues. Trimming removed 4 bases from V and 3 bases from J, with 16 bases in between. Germline CDR1 is DFQATT and CDR2 is SNEGSKA (reference sequence). CDR3 in amino acids: CSATQGPGINQPQHF. As DNA, the CDR3 is TGCAGTGCTACCCAAGGACCAGGCATCAATCAGCCCCAGCATTTT.

The chain carries TRBV15 and TRBJ2-4; 8 bases match TRBD1. The CDR3 totals 15 residues. V lost 3 bases, J lost 3 bases, and 4 bases stayed unmatched. Germline CDR1 is LNHNV and CDR2 is YYDKDF (reference sequence). The CDR3 region has the DNA TGTGCCACCAGCAGCGAGACAGGGGTCAAAAACATTCAGTACTTC. As protein: CATSSETGVKNIQYF.

V usage is TRBV19 and J usage is TRBJ2-2; 10 nucleotides line up with TRBD1. The CDR3 length is 15 residues. CDR1 LNHDA and CDR2 SQIVND come from the germline V gene (reference sequence). The J segment lost 2 bases and the V segment lost 7 bases, leaving 4 bases of the junction unmatched. CDR3 DNA sequence: TGTGCCAGTATCGGGACAGGGGAAAACACCGGGGAGCTGTTTTTT. Translating gives CASIGTGENTGELFF.

This clonotype came up a few times. The chain joins TRBV5-1 to TRBJ1-6; D may be TRBD1 (5 bases). The V end lost 4 bases, the J end lost 6 bases, and 11 bases lay between the germline ends. The CDR3 sequence is 14 residues long. Germline V CDR1 and CDR2: SGHRS, YFSETQ. CDR3 amino acids: CASSPDSGNSPLHF. DNA for the CDR3: TGCGCCAGCAGCCCAGACAGTGGTAATTCACCCCTCCACTTT.

By sample share, this clonotype is medium-sized. This rearrangement joins TRBV7-9 to TRBJ2-7; 8 bases align to TRBD1. V was clipped by 5 bases and J by 6 bases; unmatched bases: 9. This CDR3 spans 14 amino acids. The V gene's germline CDR1 is SEHNR and CDR2 FQNEAQ (reference sequence). Here the CDR3 DNA reads TGTGCCAGCAGCCCGACGGACAGGGAGTTCGAGCAGTACTTC. This codes for CASSPTDREFEQYF.

The V gene is TRBV2, the J gene TRBJ1-6; TRBD1 agrees at 8 bases. Germline V gene data show CDR1 as SNHLY and CDR2 as FYNNEI. The CDR3 is made up of 15 amino acids. After removal of 4 bases from V and 6 bases from J, the junction contained 5 bases not matched to a gene. The CDR3 DNA follows: TGTGCCAGCAGTGGACCAGACAGGGGTAATTCACCCCTCCACTTT. Translation: CASSGPDRGNSPLHF.

In this sample, this clonotype turned up a few times. The rearrangement links TRBV19 to TRBJ2-5; TRBD2 agrees at 9 bases. Germline V CDR1 and CDR2: LNHDA, SQIVND (reference sequence). The trim removed 6 bases at V and 7 bases at J, leaving 9 bases unmatched. The length of the CDR3 is 14 residues. CDR3 coding DNA: TGTGCCAGTAGCGAGGGACTAGCTTTTGTGACCCAGTACTTC. Its translation: CASSEGLAFVTQYF.

The V and J genes are TRBV19 and TRBJ2-1; 8 bases fit TRBD2. The CDR3 covers 15 residues. Per germline, CDR1 LNHDA and CDR2 SQIVND (reference sequence). Trimming at V came to 8 bases and at J to 7 bases, leaving 13 bases not matched to a gene. CDR3 amino acids: CASYTGGWDTNEQFF. In DNA form, the CDR3 reads TGTGCCAGTTATACGGGGGGGTGGGATACAAATGAGCAGTTCTTC.

Comments on this clonotype: An end of the junction differs from the germline gene, which may be a read error. This chain links TRBV18 with TRBJ1-6; D perhaps matches TRBD1 (5 bases). Per the germline V gene, CDR1 is KGHSH and CDR2 is LQKENI. The CDR3 covers 13 residues. CDR3 in DNA: TGTGGCAGCCAGGAGGGACGGAGTTCACCCCTCCACTTT. Its protein is CGSQEGRSSPLHF.

This clonotype was detected only a few times. DNA for the CDR3: TGTGCCAGCAGCCCTCGGACAGGCACGTATGGGGACACTGAAGCTTTCTTT. Protein product: CASSPRTGTYGDTEAFF. The V and J genes are TRBV7-9 and TRBJ1-1; 7 bases line up with TRBD1. The CDR3 sequence is 17 residues long. Per the germline V gene, CDR1 is SEHNR and CDR2 is FQNEAQ (reference sequence). The ends lost 5 bases at V and 3 bases at J; junction bases unmatched: 15.

By sample share, this clonotype is medium-sized. The gene calls are TRBV15 and TRBJ1-5; TRBD1 matches at 9 bases. The CDR3 consists of 14 residues. The J segment lost 7 bases and the V segment lost 5 bases, leaving 6 bases of the junction unmatched. Germline lookup yields CDR1 LNHNV and CDR2 YYDKDF (reference sequence). CDR3 coding DNA: TGTGCCACCAGCCCGGACAGGGGATACCAGCCCCAGCATTTT. This translates into CATSPDRGYQPQHF.

This clonotype was seen more than once but under ten times. This chain joins TRBV7-2 and TRBJ1-5; a possible D gene is TRBD1 (6 bases). The germline V gene has CDR1 SGHTA and CDR2 FQGNSA. Deletions cut 5 bases from V and 4 bases from J, with 15 bases between. This CDR3 contains 15 residues. The CDR3 coding sequence is TGTGCCAGCAGCGCCACCCAGGGGCCTAATCAGCCCCAGCATTTT. It codes for CASSATQGPNQPQHF.

The chain links TRBV7-2 to TRBJ1-5; no clear D. Germline values: CDR1 SGHTA, CDR2 FQGNSA. V lost 5 bases and J lost 7, with 9 bases in between. The CDR3 has 12 amino acids. CDR3 residues: CASSRSSQPQHF. The CDR3 nucleotides are TGTGCCAGCAGCCGAAGTAGCCAGCCCCAGCATTTT.

The genes are TRBV20-1 and TRBJ2-4; no firm D call. The germline V gene encodes CDR1 DFQATT and CDR2 SNEGSKA (reference sequence). CDR3 size: 15 residues. V was shortened by 3 bases and J by 1 base, with 13 bases between the two germline ends. Here the CDR3 DNA reads TGCAGTGCTAGCGGTCCCCAACGGGCCAAAAACATTCAGTACTTC. Its protein product is CSASGPQRAKNIQYF.

This clonotype was seen a few times. V and J are TRBV20-1 and TRBJ2-4, with D tentatively TRBD2 (6 bases). The CDR3 runs 16 residues. The germline gives CDR1 DFQATT, CDR2 SNEGSKA (reference sequence). Trimming removed 0 bases at V and 4 bases at J, with 16 bases between. In DNA, the CDR3 is TGCAGTGCTAGAGATCCCGGGCGGGGCTTTAAAAACATTCAGTACTTC. Its protein is CSARDPGRGFKNIQYF.

As concerns this clonotype: One end of the junction does not line up with germline, which may come from a read error. The chain is built from TRBV7-7 and TRBJ2-6, with D unresolved. The CDR3 covers 15 residues. Germline loops: CDR1 SSHAT, CDR2 FNYEAQ (reference sequence). The CDR3 DNA reads as TGTGCTAGCAGCTTGGGAACCTCTGGGGCCAACGTCCTGACTTTC. Translation gives CASSLGTSGANVLTF.

The chain is built from TRBV12-3 or TRBV12-4 and TRBJ1-5; weak D call: TRBD1 (5 bases). The V and J ends lost 1 base and 6 bases respectively, with 13 bases between them. The CDR3 consists of 15 residues. CDR3 sequence reads: CASSLESGLFQPQHF. In nucleotides, the CDR3 is TGTGCCAGCAGTTTAGAATCGGGGCTCTTTCAGCCCCAGCATTTT.

The CDR3 region is CAWVGQGGEKLFF. Here the CDR3 DNA reads TGTGCCTGGGTCGGGCAGGGAGGAGAAAAACTGTTTTTT. The chain uses TRBV30 and TRBJ1-4; the D gene is possibly TRBD1 (5 bases). The CDR3 consists of 13 residues. The V and J ends lost 5 bases and 8 bases respectively, with 15 bases between them. Germline CDR1 reads GTSNPN; CDR2 reads SVGIG (reference sequence).

The V and J genes are TRBV20-1 and TRBJ2-6, with TRBD1 matching 8 bases. Germline assignment: CDR1 DFQATT and CDR2 SNEGSKA (reference sequence). The CDR3 length is 16 residues. The V gene end was trimmed by 1 base and the J gene end by 2 bases; junction bases not matched to a gene: 4. The CDR3 spells CSARVAGGAGANVLTF. The CDR3 DNA reads TGCAGTGCTAGAGTGGCAGGGGGCGCTGGGGCCAACGTCCTGACTTTC.

This clonotype was observed a handful of times. In DNA form, the CDR3 reads TGTGCTAGTGGTTTGGTAATCGGAACCGCGTATGGCTACACCTTC. It yields the protein CASGLVIGTAYGYTF. The rearrangement links TRBV12-5 to TRBJ1-2; D is unresolved. The germline gives CDR1 LGHNT, CDR2 FRNRAP. The CDR3 has 15 residues. The V gene lost 0 bases and the J gene lost 5 bases, with 13 bases spanning the gap.

The J gene is TRBJ2-5, the V gene TRBV4-1; either TRBD1 or TRBD2 may fit D (6 bases each). Trimming took off 1 base at V and 4 bases at J, with 19 bases between the two ends. Germline values: CDR1 MGHRA, CDR2 YSYEKL. The CDR3 length is 17 residues. In nucleotides, the CDR3 is TGCGCCAGCAGCCAAGGAATAGGGGGAACGGGGGCAGAGACCCAGTACTTC. Translation: CASSQGIGGTGAETQYF.

The rearrangement joins TRBV9 to TRBJ1-1; D uncertain. The CDR3 contains 12 residues. Trimming stripped 0 bases from V and 4 bases from J, with 4 bases between. Germline CDR1 SGDLS, CDR2 YYNGEE. The CDR3 spells CASSVAGTEAFF. Written as DNA, the CDR3 is TGTGCCAGCAGCGTAGCGGGCACTGAAGCTTTCTTT.

The chain employs TRBV5-8 and TRBJ1-6; the match to TRBD1 covers 9 bases. CDR1 and CDR2 (germline): SGHTS, YDEGEE. The CDR3 is 17 amino acids. V gave up 5 bases and J gave up 10 bases; unmatched junction bases: 16. The CDR3 loop reads CASSTIWDRVQRSPLHF. The CDR3 DNA reads TGTGCCAGCAGTACCATCTGGGACAGGGTCCAGCGGTCACCCCTCCACTTT.

A few counts support this clonotype. The gene calls are TRBV19 and TRBJ2-2; D is ambiguous. The CDR3 spans 12 residues. From germline, CDR1 is LNHDA and CDR2 SQIVND (reference sequence). Between the trimmed V and J ends, which lost 5 bases and 6 bases, there was a span of 7 bases. CDR3 DNA sequence: TGTGCCAGTAGTTTCCAGGCCGGGGAGCTGTTTTTT. This sequence encodes CASSFQAGELFF.